The rows below give T cell receptor beta chains drawn from one sample of a study of blood T cell repertoires in COVID-19. Produced via immunoSEQ multiplex PCR; TCRdb's table is partial and in-frame only. In the table there are tens of thousands of clones, around 80% of which are singletons. The sample consisted of peripheral blood. These receptors originate from a woman aged 80 or older with acute or convalescent COVID-19. The CDR3 runs from the conserved cysteine through the conserved F or W. A D gene is named only where the DNA matches it firmly. A clone size is listed for some rows: how often the clone was seen (once, few, many), or a class if it is expanded.

>TRBV5-1|-|TRBD1|TRBJ1-2
TGCGCCAGCAGCTTAAAGGGACAGGTCCCTCGGTATGGCTACACCTTC
CASSLKGQVPRYGYTF
>TRBV3-1/TRBV3-2|-|-|TRBJ2-1
TGTGCCAGCAGCCAAGACGCCTACAATGAGCAGTTCTTC
CASSQDAYNEQFF
>TRBV5-1|-|-|TRBJ2-1
TGCGCCAGCAGCTTGGCCGGGCGGGTTTACAATGAGCAGTTCTTC
CASSLAGRVYNEQFF
>TRBV13|-|TRBD2|TRBJ2-7
TGTGCCAGCAGGGGTTTTCGGGGGGTTGGTTCCGAGCAGTACTTC
CASRGFRGVGSEQYF
>TRBV7-6|-|-|TRBJ2-3
TGTGCCAGCAGCTTCATCACAGATACGCAGTATTTT
CASSFITDTQYF
>TRBV2|-|-|TRBJ2-3
TGTGCCAGCATCCAGGGCACAGATACGCAGTATTTT
CASIQGTDTQYF
>TRBV7-2|-|-|TRBJ2-7
TGTGCCAGCAGCTTAAATAGCGCGCCCGAGCAGTACTTC
CASSLNSAPEQYF
>TRBV6-2/TRBV6-3|-|TRBD1|TRBJ1-5
TGTGCCAGCAGTTACATAAAGGGGGCTGGCCAGCCCCAGCATTTT
CASSYIKGAGQPQHF
>TRBV10-3|-|-|TRBJ2-7
TGTGCCATCCGCAGCTCCTACGAGCAGTACTTC
CAIRSSYEQYF
>TRBV4-3|-|TRBD1|TRBJ2-7
TGCGCCAGCAGCCAAATGGGTGGGTTAGGACAGGGACACGAGCAGTACTTC
CASSQMGGLGQGHEQYF
>TRBV9|-|-|TRBJ2-3
TGTGCCAGCACCACGGCCTTGGCGTGGGCCACAGATACGCAGTATTTT
CASTTALAWATDTQYF
>TRBV27|-|-|TRBJ2-5
TGTGCCAGCAGTTTTACAGGGCGGGACCAAGAGACCCAGTACTTC
CASSFTGRDQETQYF
>TRBV29-1|-|-|TRBJ1-2
TGCAGCACAGGGCAGGGCCAAGACTATGGCTACACCTTC
CSTGQGQDYGYTF
>TRBV10-3|once|-|TRBJ2-5
TGTGCCATCAGTGGCAGTAACCAAGAGACCCAGTACTTC
CAISGSNQETQYF
>TRBV7-8|few|TRBD2|TRBJ2-7
TGTGCCAGCAGCTTAGGGGGGGGATTCGAGCAGTACTTC
CASSLGGGFEQYF
>TRBV19|once|TRBD1|TRBJ2-7
TGTGCCAGTAGTAACGACAGGGGGATCCACGAGCAGTACTTC
CASSNDRGIHEQYF
>TRBV24-1|-|TRBD2|TRBJ2-1
TGTGCCACCAGTGAGGGGAGGGACCGTCGGGTGTATCATGAGCAGTTCTTC
CATSEGRDRRVYHEQFF
>TRBV30|once|TRBD1|TRBJ1-4
TGTGCCTGGAGCGCCGGGACAGTTAATGAAAAACTGTTTTTT
CAWSAGTVNEKLFF
>TRBV2|-|-|TRBJ2-5
TGTGCCAGCAGAGAACAGGGTGTAGAGACCCAGTACTTC
CASREQGVETQYF
>TRBV5-4|-|TRBD2|TRBJ2-7
TGTGCCAGCAGCTCCGTCTTGCGGGAGCCGAGGGAGCAGTACTTC
CASSSVLREPREQYF
>TRBV20-1|-|-|TRBJ2-1
TGCAGTGCTAGGTTCGTTAATGAGCAGTTCTTC
CSARFVNEQFF
>TRBV29-1|-|-|TRBJ1-2
TGCAGCGTTGAGCCGACCGGAGGGAACTATGGCTACACCTTC
CSVEPTGGNYGYTF
>TRBV6-2/TRBV6-3|-|TRBD1|TRBJ1-5
TGTGCCAGCAGTCCAGAGACAGGGGTTGACAATCAGCCCCAGCATTTT
CASSPETGVDNQPQHF
>TRBV11-3|-|TRBD1|TRBJ2-3
TGTGCCAGCAGCCCAAAGTCCGGACAGGCGGGAGATACGCAGTATTTT
CASSPKSGQAGDTQYF
>TRBV27|-|TRBD2|TRBJ2-1
TGTGCCAGCAGTTGGCGGGAGTGGAATGAGCAGTTCTTC
CASSWREWNEQFF
>TRBV6-1|-|TRBD1|TRBJ1-2
TGTGCCAGCAGTGAACCGGGGACAGGGGATGGCTACACCTTC
CASSEPGTGDGYTF
>TRBV15|-|-|TRBJ2-3
TGTGCCACCAGCAGACAACATCGCACAGATACGCAGTATTTT
CATSRQHRTDTQYF
>TRBV11-1|-|TRBD2|TRBJ2-7
TGTGCCAGCAGCCGAGGACTAGCCTCCCCCTACGAGCAGTACTTC
CASSRGLASPYEQYF
>TRBV12-3/TRBV12-4|-|-|TRBJ2-7
TGTGCCAGCAGGGGACTTAAGATCGGGCAGTACTTC
CASRGLKIGQYF